The 15 T cell receptor beta chains below were found in one sample sequenced in a study of T cell responses to AZD1222 COVID-19 vaccine. Profiled with immunoSEQ multiplex PCR; TCRdb holds only in-frame clones, not every one. The repertoire holds about 140,000 clones, with roughly nine tenths as singletons. The starting material was peripheral blood, obtained 28 days after the second AZD1222 dose. These receptors all come from an adult who received the AZD1222 COVID-19 vaccine.

This sequence joins TRBV9 and TRBJ2-2; TRBD1 agrees at 7 bases. In germline, CDR1 is SGDLS, CDR2 YYNGEE. The CDR3 spans 14 residues. The trim removed 4 bases at V and 5 bases at J, leaving 5 bases unmatched. CDR3 in DNA: TGTGCCAGCAGCATAAGACAGGGAACCGGGGAGCTGTTTTTT. This translates into CASSIRQGTGELFF.

This chain joins TRBV3-1 (or the pseudogene TRBV3-2) and TRBJ2-6; 10 nucleotides agree with TRBD1. The CDR3 runs to 19 residues. Losses at the gene ends were 4 bases for V and 0 bases for J; bases not matched to a gene: 9. Germline loops: CDR1 LGHDT, CDR2 YNNKEL (reference sequence). CDR3 DNA sequence: TGTGCCAGCAGCCTAGGGACAGGGGCCGCGGGCTCTGGGGCCAACGTCCTGACTTTC. Protein product: CASSLGTGAAGSGANVLTF.

This chain uses TRBV7-9 with TRBJ2-1; 9 bases line up with TRBD2. This CDR3 has 15 amino acids. Germline V lookup: CDR1 SEHNR, CDR2 FQNEAQ (reference sequence). V was clipped by 0 bases and J by 4 bases; unmatched bases: 1. DNA for the CDR3: TGTGCCAGCAGCTTAGCGGGACTAGCATACAATGAGCAGTTCTTC. Protein: CASSLAGLAYNEQFF.

The chain carries TRBV5-4 and TRBJ2-7, with no clear D. The CDR3 covers 13 residues. Germline V gene sequence: CDR1 SGHNT, CDR2 YYREEE (reference sequence). Trimming cost V 4 bases and J 4 bases, with 12 bases left between them. The CDR3 is CASSLPPIYEQYF. DNA of the CDR3: TGTGCCAGCAGCCTCCCCCCGATTTACGAGCAGTACTTC.

The genes are TRBV7-2 and TRBJ2-3, with unresolved D. Trimming stripped 5 bases from V and 6 bases from J, with 12 bases between. CDR3 size: 13 residues. In germline, CDR1 is SGHTA, CDR2 FQGNSA. The DNA of the CDR3 is TGTGCCAGCAGCCTAGAGGCCAGTGATACGCAGTATTTT. Its protein product is CASSLEASDTQYF. The whole variable domain, remainder taken from reference TRBV7-2 and TRBJ2-3, is GAGVSQSPSNKVTEKGKDVELRCDPISGHTALYWYRQSLGQGLEFLIYFQGNSAPDKSGLPSDRFSAERTGGSVSTLTIQRTQQEDSAVYLCASSLEASDTQYFGPGTRLTVL.

The V gene is TRBV5-1, the J gene TRBJ2-4, with D possibly TRBD2 on 7 matching bases. The CDR3 consists of 13 residues. CDR1 is SGHRS and CDR2 is YFSETQ in the germline V gene. The germline V and J ends were trimmed by 4 bases and 8 bases, with 13 bases remaining between them. The CDR3 DNA is TGCGCCAGCAGCAGCCAAGGGGGGGACATTCAGTACTTC. Amino acid sequence: CASSSQGGDIQYF.

This chain uses TRBV6-5 with TRBJ1-1, with TRBD1 matching over 9 bases. Germline CDR1 is MNHEY and CDR2 is SVGAGI. The J segment lost 11 bases and the V segment lost 6 bases, leaving 4 bases of the junction unmatched. The CDR3 loop spans 11 amino acids. CDR3 in DNA: TGTGCCAGCAGCTCCGGACAGGGGGCTTTCTTT. Its protein is CASSSGQGAFF.

The rearrangement uses TRBV19 and TRBJ1-1, with 8 bases that match TRBD1. The CDR3 is made up of 14 amino acids. Germline CDR1 LNHDA, CDR2 SQIVND (reference sequence). The V and J ends lost 6 bases and 6 bases, in that order; junction bases with no gene match: 9. CDR3 sequence reads: CASRGTGRSAEAFF. The DNA of the CDR3 is TGTGCCAGTAGGGGGACAGGCCGTAGCGCTGAAGCTTTCTTT.

The J gene is TRBJ1-1, the V gene TRBV27, with 7 bases matching TRBD1. The CDR3 has 14 residues. Trimming took 5 bases from V and 3 from J; bases not matched to a gene: 6. Germline values: CDR1 MNHEY, CDR2 SMNVEV (reference sequence). The CDR3 here is CASSRGGAYTEAFF. The CDR3 coding sequence is TGTGCCAGCAGTAGAGGGGGCGCTTACACTGAAGCTTTCTTT.

The chain uses TRBV24-1 and TRBJ1-5; no firm D call. V dropped 5 bases and J dropped 0 bases, with 7 bases sitting between them. The CDR3 loop spans 14 amino acids. Germline V lookup: CDR1 KGHDR, CDR2 SFDVKD. The CDR3 nucleotides read TGTGCCACCAGTGGAGAGTATAGCAATCAGCCCCAGCATTTT. Protein: CATSGEYSNQPQHF.

The genes are TRBV5-6 and TRBJ2-3, with TRBD1 matching 11 bases. This CDR3 is 16 amino acids long. V shed 4 bases and J 5 bases; nucleotides not matched to a gene: 9. From germline, CDR1 is SGHDT and CDR2 YYEEEE. CDR3 DNA: TGTGCCAGCAGCCCCGGACAGGGGGCTCTTGGAGATACGCAGTATTTT. It specifies CASSPGQGALGDTQYF.

The V call is TRBV4-1, the J call TRBJ2-7, with 8 bases aligning to TRBD2. V gave up 0 bases and J gave up 1 base; unmatched junction bases: 2. CDR1 is MGHRA and CDR2 is YSYEKL in the germline V gene. CDR3 length: 15 residues. In DNA, the CDR3 is TGCGCCAGCAGCCAAGAGTCTAGCGGGTCCTACGAGCAGTACTTC. Its translation: CASSQESSGSYEQYF.

This clone was counted a few times. The V and J genes are TRBV6-5 and TRBJ1-1; D is ambiguous. The CDR3 covers 14 residues. Trimming removed 8 bases at V and 1 base at J, with 14 bases between. The germline gives CDR1 MNHEY, CDR2 SVGAGI. The CDR3 spells CASEGGRRNTEAFF. The CDR3 DNA reads TGTGCCAGCGAAGGAGGGCGCAGGAACACTGAAGCTTTCTTT.

The V gene is TRBV5-1, the J gene TRBJ1-3; the D is unclear. The germline gives CDR1 SGHRS, CDR2 YFSETQ. This CDR3 spans 15 amino acids. Trimming removed 3 bases at V and 0 bases at J, with 10 bases between. The CDR3 nucleotides read TGCGCCAGCAGCTCAGGTCTAACCTCTGGAAACACCATATATTTT. It is translated as CASSSGLTSGNTIYF.

This chain uses TRBV6-1 with TRBJ1-2; D call uncertain. Trimming shortened V by 2 bases and J by 4 bases, and 8 bases separated the two germline ends. The CDR3 totals 13 residues. Germline V gene lookup returns CDR1 MNHNS and CDR2 SASEGT. CDR3 sequence: CASSESGVYGYTF. In nucleotides, the CDR3 is TGTGCCAGCAGTGAATCCGGGGTCTATGGCTACACCTTC.